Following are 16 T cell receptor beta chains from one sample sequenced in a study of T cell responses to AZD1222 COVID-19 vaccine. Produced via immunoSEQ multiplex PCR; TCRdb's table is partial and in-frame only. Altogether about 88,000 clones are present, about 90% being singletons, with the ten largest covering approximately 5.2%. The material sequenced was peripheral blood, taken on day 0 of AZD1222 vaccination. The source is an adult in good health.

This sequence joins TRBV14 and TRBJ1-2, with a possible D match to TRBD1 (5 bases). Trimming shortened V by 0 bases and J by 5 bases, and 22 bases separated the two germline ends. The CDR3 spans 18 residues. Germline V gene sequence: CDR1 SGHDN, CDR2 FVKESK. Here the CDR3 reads CASSQDGGREFLMYGYTF. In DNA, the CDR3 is TGTGCCAGCAGCCAAGATGGGGGTCGAGAGTTTCTAATGTATGGCTACACCTTC.

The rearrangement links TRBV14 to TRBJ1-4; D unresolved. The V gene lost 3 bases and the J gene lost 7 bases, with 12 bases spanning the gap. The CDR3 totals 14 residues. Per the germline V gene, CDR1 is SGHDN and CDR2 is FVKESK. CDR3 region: CASSHTAFGEKLFF. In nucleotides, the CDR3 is TGTGCCAGCAGCCATACAGCGTTCGGTGAAAAACTGTTTTTT.

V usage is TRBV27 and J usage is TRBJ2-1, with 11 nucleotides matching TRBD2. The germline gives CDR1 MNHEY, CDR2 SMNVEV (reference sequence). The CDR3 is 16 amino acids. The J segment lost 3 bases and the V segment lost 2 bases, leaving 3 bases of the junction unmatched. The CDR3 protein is CASSLIAGGDYNEQFF. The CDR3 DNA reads TGTGCCAGCAGTTTAATAGCGGGAGGGGACTACAATGAGCAGTTCTTC.

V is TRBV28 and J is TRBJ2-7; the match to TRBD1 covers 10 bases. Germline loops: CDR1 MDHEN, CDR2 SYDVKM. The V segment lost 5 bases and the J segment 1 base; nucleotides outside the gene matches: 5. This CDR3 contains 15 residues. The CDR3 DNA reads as TGTGCCAGCAGTACCCGGGACAGGGGATCCTACGAGCAGTACTTC. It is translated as CASSTRDRGSYEQYF.

The CDR3 region is CAVGRVSSGANVLTF. The CDR3 region has the DNA TGTGCCGTAGGAAGGGTTAGCTCTGGGGCCAACGTCCTGACTTTC. The rearrangement uses TRBV28 and TRBJ2-6; D ambiguous. The germline V gene has CDR1 MDHEN and CDR2 SYDVKM. Trimming cost V 11 bases and J 0 bases, with 14 bases left between them. This CDR3 comprises 15 residues.

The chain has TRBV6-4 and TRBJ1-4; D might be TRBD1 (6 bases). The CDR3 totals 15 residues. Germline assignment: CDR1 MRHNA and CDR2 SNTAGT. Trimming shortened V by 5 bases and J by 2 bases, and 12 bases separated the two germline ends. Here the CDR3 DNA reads TGTGCCAGCAGTACAGGGAAATGGACTAATGAAAAACTGTTTTTT. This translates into CASSTGKWTNEKLFF.

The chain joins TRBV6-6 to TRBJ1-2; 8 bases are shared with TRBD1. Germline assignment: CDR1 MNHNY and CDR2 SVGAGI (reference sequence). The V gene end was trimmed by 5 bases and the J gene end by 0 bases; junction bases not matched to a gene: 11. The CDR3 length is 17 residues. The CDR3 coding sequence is TGTGCCAGCAGTCCCCCCGGGACAGGCCTTTCTAACTATGGCTACACCTTC. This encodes CASSPPGTGLSNYGYTF.

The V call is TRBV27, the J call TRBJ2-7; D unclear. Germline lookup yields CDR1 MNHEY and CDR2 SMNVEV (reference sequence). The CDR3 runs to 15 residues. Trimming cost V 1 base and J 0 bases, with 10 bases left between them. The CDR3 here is CASSLFADDSYEQYF. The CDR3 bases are TGTGCCAGCAGTTTATTTGCGGACGACTCCTACGAGCAGTACTTC.

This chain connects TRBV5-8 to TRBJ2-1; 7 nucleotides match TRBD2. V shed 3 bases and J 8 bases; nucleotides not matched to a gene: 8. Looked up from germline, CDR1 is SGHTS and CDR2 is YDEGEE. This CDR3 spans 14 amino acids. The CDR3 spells CASSSRLASDEQFF. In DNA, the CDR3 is TGTGCCAGCAGCTCAAGACTAGCCTCAGATGAGCAGTTCTTC. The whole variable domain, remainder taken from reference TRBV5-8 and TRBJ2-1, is EAGVTQSPTHLIKTRGQQATLRCSPISGHTSVYWYQQALGLGLQFLLWYDEGEERNRGNFPPRFSGRQFPNYSSELNVNALELEDSALYLCASSSRLASDEQFFGPGTRLTVL.

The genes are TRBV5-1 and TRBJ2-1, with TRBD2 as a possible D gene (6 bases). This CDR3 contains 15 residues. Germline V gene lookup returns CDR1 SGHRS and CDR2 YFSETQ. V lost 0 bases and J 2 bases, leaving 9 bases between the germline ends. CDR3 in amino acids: CASSLAGETYNEQFF. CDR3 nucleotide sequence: TGCGCCAGCAGCTTGGCGGGGGAAACCTACAATGAGCAGTTCTTC.

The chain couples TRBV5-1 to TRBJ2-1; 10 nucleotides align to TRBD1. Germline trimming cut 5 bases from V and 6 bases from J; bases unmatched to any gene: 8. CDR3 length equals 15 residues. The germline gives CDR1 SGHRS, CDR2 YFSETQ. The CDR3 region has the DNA TGCGCCAGCAGTCCCCTGGGGACAGGGGTCAATGAGCAGTTCTTC. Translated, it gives CASSPLGTGVNEQFF.

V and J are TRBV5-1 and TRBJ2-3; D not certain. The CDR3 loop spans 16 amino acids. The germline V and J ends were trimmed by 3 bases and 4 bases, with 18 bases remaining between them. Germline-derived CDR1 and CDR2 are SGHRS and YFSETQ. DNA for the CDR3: TGCGCCAGCAGCTCCCTGGGGTCCGGGTTGGCAGATACGCAGTATTTT. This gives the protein CASSSLGSGLADTQYF.

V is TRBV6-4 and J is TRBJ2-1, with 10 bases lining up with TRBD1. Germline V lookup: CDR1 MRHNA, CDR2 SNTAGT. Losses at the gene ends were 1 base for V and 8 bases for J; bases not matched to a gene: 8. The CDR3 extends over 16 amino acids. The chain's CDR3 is CASSDYGTGVIDEQFF. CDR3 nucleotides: TGTGCCAGCAGTGACTACGGGACAGGGGTTATCGATGAGCAGTTCTTC.

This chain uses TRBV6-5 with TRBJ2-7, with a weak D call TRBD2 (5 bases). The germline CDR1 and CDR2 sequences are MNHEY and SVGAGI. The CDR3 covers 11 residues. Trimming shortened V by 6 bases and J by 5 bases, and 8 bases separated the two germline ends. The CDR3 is CASRVGDEQYF. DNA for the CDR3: TGTGCCAGCAGAGTCGGGGACGAGCAGTACTTC.

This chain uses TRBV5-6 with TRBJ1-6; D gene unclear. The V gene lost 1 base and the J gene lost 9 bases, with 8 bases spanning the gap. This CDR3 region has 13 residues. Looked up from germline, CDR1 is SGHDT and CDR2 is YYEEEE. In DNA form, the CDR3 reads TGTGCCAGCAGCTTGACGAAGGCTTCACCCCTCCACTTT. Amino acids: CASSLTKASPLHF.

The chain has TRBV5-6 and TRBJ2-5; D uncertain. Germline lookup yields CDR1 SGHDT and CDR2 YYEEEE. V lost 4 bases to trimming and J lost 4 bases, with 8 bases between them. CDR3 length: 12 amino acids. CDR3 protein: CASSRIGETQYF. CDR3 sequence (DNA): TGTGCCAGCAGCCGGATAGGAGAGACCCAGTACTTC. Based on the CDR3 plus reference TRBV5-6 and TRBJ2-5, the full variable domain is DAGVTQSPTHLIKTRGQQVTLRCSPKSGHDTVSWYQQALGQGPQFIFQYYEEEERQRGNFPDRFSGHQFPNYSSELNVNALLLGDSALYLCASSRIGETQYFGPGTRLLVL.